This T cell receptor (beta chain) was found in a study of T cell changes during pregnancy in multiple sclerosis. Profiled with immunoSEQ multiplex PCR; TCRdb holds only in-frame clones, not every one. This table has 15,000 to 20,000 clones, over 80% appearing once. This CDR3 is 16 amino acids long. V lost 5 bases and J lost 11, with 27 bases in between. The germline V gene has CDR1 MNHEY and CDR2 SMNVEV (reference sequence). This material consisted of CD8+ T cells from peripheral blood mononuclear cells, taken in the third trimester of pregnancy. The chain couples TRBV27 to TRBJ1-1; possible D gene TRBD1, 5 bases. This TCR derives from a female donor in good health, enrolled as a control in a pregnancy study. The CDR3 DNA follows: TGTGCCAGCAGTCCGTACCCGACCGGGGGTCTGGCCGAGGCTTTCTTT. Residues: CASSPYPTGGLAEAFF.